Listed below are T cell receptor beta chains from one sample, sequenced in a study of brain metastases from non-small cell lung cancer. Libraries were prepared by immunoSEQ multiplex PCR; TCRdb keeps only in-frame clonotypes and omits some of them. Of a few hundred clones listed, around four fifths are singletons. Sequencing was carried out using tissue from a brain metastasis. The source is a donor aged 40 or older with non-small cell lung cancer. Each CDR3 is given with its conserved first and last residue. Fields, in order: V gene, clone size, D gene, J gene, CDR3 protein, CDR3 DNA. A D gene is named only where the DNA matches it firmly. Size is stated for part of the rows, as once, few or many counts, or as a class when the clone is expanded.

>TRBV9|-|TRBD1|TRBJ1-1
CASSPTGGFNTEAFF
TGTGCCAGCAGCCCAACAGGGGGCTTTAACACTGAAGCTTTCTTT
>TRBV24-1|-|-|TRBJ2-1
CATSDLGAGEGNEQFF
TGTGCCACCAGTGATTTGGGGGCAGGCGAGGGGAATGAGCAGTTCTTC
>TRBV29-1|-|-|TRBJ1-2
CSVEVGLLNYGYTF
TGCAGCGTTGAAGTGGGACTCCTTAACTATGGCTACACCTTC
>TRBV5-1|-|-|TRBJ2-1
CASSFLAGEQFF
TGCGCCAGCAGCTTCTTAGCAGGTGAGCAGTTCTTC
>TRBV28|once|-|TRBJ1-2
CASSLNSAGDDTF
TGTGCCAGCAGTTTAAATTCGGCAGGCGATGACACCTTC
>TRBV29-1|-|-|TRBJ1-6
CSVIAGPNSPLHF
TGCAGCGTGATTGCAGGGCCTAATTCACCCCTCCACTTT
>TRBV14|-|TRBD2|TRBJ2-6
CASSLLGGDSGANVLTF
TGTGCCAGCAGCTTACTGGGAGGGGACTCTGGGGCCAACGTCCTGACTTTC
>TRBV6-1|-|-|TRBJ1-2
CASSESLRTAAYGYTF
TGTGCCAGCAGTGAATCCCTTCGGACAGCCGCCTATGGCTACACCTTC
>TRBV20-1|-|-|TRBJ2-3
CSASQTLSSTDTQYF
TGCAGTGCTAGTCAGACACTTTCAAGCACAGATACGCAGTATTTT
>TRBV7-6|-|-|TRBJ2-7
CASSSEGYEQYF
TGTGCCAGCAGCTCAGAGGGGTACGAGCAGTACTTC
>TRBV4-2|few|-|TRBJ2-5
CASSQEGPGKETQYF
TGTGCCAGCAGCCAAGAGGGGCCGGGGAAAGAGACCCAGTACTTC
>TRBV27|-|-|TRBJ2-3
CASTPVIGSGDTQYF
TGTGCCAGCACCCCCGTGATCGGGTCAGGCGATACGCAGTATTTT
>TRBV7-3|-|TRBD1|TRBJ2-2
CASSLRGQGSGELFF
TGTGCCAGCAGCTTAAGGGGACAGGGCTCCGGGGAGCTGTTTTTT
>TRBV5-5|few|-|TRBJ1-5
CASSREGGRVNQPQHF
TGTGCCAGCAGCCGCGAGGGGGGGCGAGTCAATCAGCCCCAGCATTTT
>TRBV30|-|-|TRBJ1-4
CAWSISRYEKLFF
TGTGCCTGGAGTATCTCACGGTATGAAAAACTATTTTTT
>TRBV4-3|few|TRBD2|TRBJ2-1
CASSQRHGGGNNEQFF
TGCGCCAGCAGCCAAAGGCATGGCGGGGGAAACAATGAGCAGTTCTTC
>TRBV3-1/TRBV3-2|-|-|TRBJ1-1
CASSQDQPVNTEAFF
TGTGCCAGCAGCCAAGATCAACCGGTGAACACTGAAGCTTTCTTT